This T cell receptor beta chain is from a study of T cell changes during pregnancy in multiple sclerosis. The junction had 6 bases not matched to a gene; V was cut back by 5 bases and J by 3 bases. The V gene's germline CDR1 is MDHEN and CDR2 SYDVKM. There are 15 residues in the CDR3. TCRdb's table, derived via immunoSEQ multiplex PCR, lists solely in-frame clones and lacks some. In the table there are 70,000 to 100,000 clones, over 85% of which are singletons. V gene TRBV28 combines with J gene TRBJ1-5, with TRBD1 matching over 8 bases. The receptor was derived from a female donor in good health, enrolled as a control in a pregnancy study. The material sequenced was peripheral blood, taken in the third trimester of pregnancy. DNA of the CDR3: TGTGCCAGCAGTCTGCGGGACAGGAACAATCAGCCCCAGCATTTT. It is translated as CASSLRDRNNQPQHF. Full variable domain (outside the CDR3, taken from reference TRBV28 and TRBJ1-5): DVKVTQSSRYLVKRTGEKVFLECVQDMDHENMFWYRQDPGLGLRLIYFSYDVKMKEKGDIPEGYSVSREKKERFSLILESASTNQTSMYLCASSLRDRNNQPQHFGDGTRLSIL.